This is a list of T cell receptor beta chains from one sample in a study of cytomegalovirus exposure and HLA in healthy donors. The protocol was immunoSEQ multiplex PCR, while the TCRdb copy is restricted to in-frame clones and leaves out a portion. In the table there are about 93,000 clones, 65% of which are singletons. Sequences were obtained from PBMCs. The receptor source for this set is a boy aged 5-17 years in good health and CMV-seropositive. Both conserved end residues are part of each CDR3. The order of the fields is V gene, D gene, J gene, clone size, CDR3 DNA, CDR3 protein. D genes are given only for firm matches. Not all rows give a size; the values are once, few, many and, for expanded clones, a class.

TRBV6-5	TRBD2	TRBJ2-2	few	TGTGCCAGCAGTCGGACTAGCGGAATCACCGGGGAGCTGTTTTTT	CASSRTSGITGELFF
TRBV4-1	TRBD1	TRBJ2-6	NA	TGCGCCAGCAGTCCGGTCGGACAGGAAAGCTCTGGGGCCAACGTCCTGACTTTC	CASSPVGQESSGANVLTF
TRBV6-1	TRBD2	TRBJ2-7	once	TGTGCCAGCAGTGAAGGCCCCCGCGGGGGCGAGCAGTACTTC	CASSEGPRGGEQYF
TRBV30	TRBD1	TRBJ1-4	few	TGTGCCTGGAGTGTACGGACAGGGTCGGGTGAAAAACTGTTTTTT	CAWSVRTGSGEKLFF
TRBV7-9	NA	TRBJ2-7	NA	TGTGCCAGCAGTCCGGCTAACGGGGTCGAGCAGTACTTC	CASSPANGVEQYF
TRBV2	TRBD2	TRBJ2-3	NA	TGTGCCAGCAGTCCACAGCTAGCGGGAGGCGAGGATACGCAGTATTTT	CASSPQLAGGEDTQYF
TRBV7-6	NA	TRBJ2-5	NA	TGTGCCAGCAGTTATCCCCAGGAGACCCAGTACTTC	CASSYPQETQYF
TRBV7-9	TRBD2	TRBJ2-3	NA	TGTGCCAGCAGCGCAAGCGGGGGTTTAGATACGCAGTATTTT	CASSASGGLDTQYF
TRBV5-1	NA	TRBJ2-7	few	TGCGCCAGCAGCTTGGGCGCTAGTGGCGAGCAGTACTTC	CASSLGASGEQYF
TRBV5-1	NA	TRBJ2-5	NA	TGCGCCAGCAGCACAAACAGAGAGACCCAGTACTTC	CASSTNRETQYF
TRBV4-3	NA	TRBJ2-1	NA	TGCGCCAGCAGCCAAGAATGGGGCTCGGCAGGTGCCTACAATGAGCAGTTCTTC	CASSQEWGSAGAYNEQFF
TRBV6-5	NA	TRBJ2-7	few	TGTGCCAGCAGTACCTTCGGGACAAGCTCCTACGAGCAGTACTTC	CASSTFGTSSYEQYF
TRBV6-1	NA	TRBJ1-4	NA	TGTGCCAGCAGCAGGGGAGCTGCATATGAAAAACTGTTTTTT	CASSRGAAYEKLFF
TRBV30	TRBD2	TRBJ2-7	NA	TGTGCCTGGAGCCTGGGACTACTCCCTAAGGAGCAGTACTTC	CAWSLGLLPKEQYF
TRBV5-1	TRBD1	TRBJ2-3	NA	TGCGCCAGCAGCCCCGGACAGGGAAGAACAGATACGCAGTATTTT	CASSPGQGRTDTQYF